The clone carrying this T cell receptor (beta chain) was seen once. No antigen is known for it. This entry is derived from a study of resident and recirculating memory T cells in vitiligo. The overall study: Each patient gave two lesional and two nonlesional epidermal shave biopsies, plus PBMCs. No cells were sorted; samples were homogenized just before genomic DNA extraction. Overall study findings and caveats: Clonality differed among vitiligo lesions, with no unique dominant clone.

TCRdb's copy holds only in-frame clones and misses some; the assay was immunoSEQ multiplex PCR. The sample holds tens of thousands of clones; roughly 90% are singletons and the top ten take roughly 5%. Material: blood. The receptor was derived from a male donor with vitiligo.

The CDR3 nucleotides read TGTGCCAGCAGCCCCGACAGCTCTGGAAACACCATATATTTT. Translated, it gives CASSPDSSGNTIYF. This chain links TRBV7-2 with TRBJ1-3; a possible D gene is TRBD1 (5 bases). CDR3 length: 14 residues. Germline V lookup: CDR1 SGHTA, CDR2 FQGNSA. The V end was cut by 5 bases, the J end by 0 bases, with 8 bases between.